The 27 T cell receptor beta chains below all came from one sample that was sequenced in a study of cytomegalovirus exposure and HLA in healthy donors (dated by TCRdb to 2015 to 2018). Preparation of the library involved the immunoSEQ multiplex PCR assay. The multiplex PCR relied on a mix of 60 forward primers for TCR Vbeta segments and 13 reverse primers for TCR Jbeta segments. TCRdb limited this immuneACCESS table to in-frame rearrangements with V and J called. A share of clones is missing; checked studies link under half to unresolved V genes, and the rest is unexplained. The sample table shows some 120,000 clones, and around 80% are seen once. Roughly 5.5% of the sample lies in the top ten. Source material: PBMCs. The receptors shown here come from a man aged 25-40 years in good health and CMV-seronegative.

The rearrangement links TRBV4-3 to TRBJ2-3, with D unclear. V was clipped by 0 bases and J by 3 bases, with 10 bases between them. This CDR3 contains 15 residues. Germline-derived CDR1 and CDR2 are LGHNA and YSLEER. The CDR3 sequence: CASSQDNPGTDTQYF. CDR3 coding DNA: TGCGCCAGCAGCCAAGATAACCCAGGAACAGATACGCAGTATTTT.

V gene TRBV7-9 combines with J gene TRBJ2-3; D may be TRBD1 (6 bases). The CDR3 totals 15 residues. Germline V gene lookup returns CDR1 SEHNR and CDR2 FQNEAQ (reference sequence). V lost 4 bases, J lost 0 bases, and 11 bases lay in between. CDR3 sequence: CASSSDRTSTDTQYF. The DNA for the CDR3 is TGTGCCAGCAGCTCCGACAGGACTAGCACAGATACGCAGTATTTT. The variable domain in full, completed from reference TRBV7-9 and TRBJ2-3, reads DTGVSQNPRHKITKRGQNVTFRCDPISEHNRLYWYRQTLGQGPEFLTYFQNEAQLEKSRLLSDRFSAERPKGSFSTLEIQRTEQGDSAMYLCASSSDRTSTDTQYFGPGTRLTVL.

This clone showed up just once. The rearrangement links TRBV29-1 to TRBJ2-1; perhaps TRBD2 as D (6 bases). This CDR3 has 15 residues. Germline-derived CDR1 and CDR2 are SQVTM and ANQGSEA. Trimming took 2 bases from V and 3 from J, leaving 14 bases between them. CDR3 loop: CSVESPAGYYNEQFF. The CDR3 DNA reads as TGCAGCGTTGAAAGCCCTGCGGGGTACTACAATGAGCAGTTCTTC.

This sequence joins TRBV27 and TRBJ2-3; 8 bases align to TRBD1. The germline V gene encodes CDR1 MNHEY and CDR2 SMNVEV (reference sequence). The CDR3 runs 17 residues. V trimming: 5 bases; J trimming: 5 bases; junction bases outside the gene matches: 15. CDR3: CASSATDRGVLQDTQYF. The CDR3 coding sequence is TGTGCCAGCAGTGCCACAGACAGGGGTGTGCTTCAAGATACGCAGTATTTT.

The chain has TRBV4-3 and TRBJ2-2, with TRBD2 as a possible D gene (5 bases). The CDR3 consists of 14 residues. Per the germline V gene, CDR1 is LGHNA and CDR2 is YSLEER. The V gene lost 3 bases and the J gene lost 3 bases, with 8 bases spanning the gap. The CDR3 nucleotides read TGCGCCAGCAGCCAGGAACTAGACACCGGGGAGCTGTTTTTT. Encoded protein: CASSQELDTGELFF.

This clone appeared once. The chain employs TRBV29-1 and TRBJ1-1, with a weak D call TRBD1 (6 bases). Germline V gene data show CDR1 as SQVTM and CDR2 as ANQGSEA. V was clipped by 6 bases and J by 6 bases, with 11 bases between them. This CDR3 region has 11 residues. CDR3 bases: TGCAGCGTATTCAGGGGATCTGAAGCTTTCTTT. It yields the protein CSVFRGSEAFF.

The chain links TRBV5-1 to TRBJ1-6; D possibly corresponds to TRBD1 (6 bases). The CDR3 is made up of 15 amino acids. Trimming removed 0 bases at V and 8 bases at J, with 12 bases between. Germline V gene sequence: CDR1 SGHRS, CDR2 YFSETQ. CDR3 amino acids: CASSLETGLDSPLHF. For the CDR3, the DNA is TGCGCCAGCAGCTTGGAGACAGGTTTGGATTCACCCCTCCACTTT.

This clone was observed once. This chain links TRBV14 with TRBJ2-7, with D uncertain. CDR3 length equals 13 residues. Germline values: CDR1 SGHDN, CDR2 FVKESK. Trimming took off 0 bases at V and 6 bases at J, with 9 bases between the two ends. CDR3 sequence reads: CASSQDLASEQYF. CDR3 coding DNA: TGTGCCAGCAGCCAAGATCTGGCTAGCGAGCAGTACTTC. The entire variable domain, with the rest obtained from reference TRBV14 and TRBJ2-7, is as follows: EAGVTQFPSHSVIEKGQTVTLRCDPISGHDNLYWYRRVMGKEIKFLLHFVKESKQDESGMPNNRFLAERTGGTYSTLKVQPAELEDSGVYFCASSQDLASEQYFGPGTRLTVT.

The genes are TRBV5-1 and TRBJ1-1; D is possibly TRBD1 (6 bases). Germline CDR1 reads SGHRS; CDR2 reads YFSETQ. V lost 3 bases and J lost 1, with 16 bases in between. The CDR3 is made up of 16 amino acids. Here the CDR3 reads CASSSDVGQRNTEAFF. DNA of the CDR3: TGCGCCAGCAGCTCGGACGTGGGACAACGGAACACTGAAGCTTTCTTT.

The rearrangement uses TRBV7-9 and TRBJ1-2; D call uncertain. This CDR3 comprises 14 residues. V was cut by 6 bases and J by 7 bases, with 18 bases left in between. Germline-derived CDR1 and CDR2 are SEHNR and FQNEAQ (reference sequence). CDR3 in amino acids: CASRPRQVDGGYTF. The DNA of the CDR3 is TGTGCCAGCAGACCCAGGCAGGTAGACGGTGGCTACACCTTC.

This clone occurred once. DNA of the CDR3: TGCGCCAGCAGCTTGGGTCAGGGGGACGTTGAAAAACTGTTTTTT. It specifies CASSLGQGDVEKLFF. The rearrangement uses TRBV5-1 and TRBJ1-4; 7 bases are a match to TRBD1. Germline-derived CDR1 and CDR2 are SGHRS and YFSETQ. V was pared by 0 bases and J by 7 bases, with 6 bases of the junction left unmatched. The CDR3 covers 15 residues.

The rearrangement links TRBV5-1 to TRBJ2-3; TRBD1 agrees at 7 bases. The CDR3 length is 13 residues. Germline V gene sequence: CDR1 SGHRS, CDR2 YFSETQ. Trimming removed 3 bases from V and 6 bases from J; junction bases left unmatched: 4. The CDR3 protein is CASSSQGEDTQYF. CDR3 sequence (DNA): TGCGCCAGCAGCTCCCAGGGGGAGGATACGCAGTATTTT.

The chain has TRBV4-3 and TRBJ2-1, with D uncertain. V dropped 9 bases and J dropped 10 bases, with 19 bases sitting between them. Germline loops: CDR1 LGHNA, CDR2 YSLEER. The CDR3 extends over 13 amino acids. The CDR3 loop is CASPPPPSIEQFF. The CDR3 DNA follows: TGCGCCAGTCCTCCCCCCCCCAGTATAGAGCAGTTCTTC.

This clone occurred a few times. The chain combines TRBV11-3 with TRBJ1-1, with D possibly TRBD1 on 5 matching bases. This CDR3 comprises 14 residues. Germline V gene lookup returns CDR1 SGHNT and CDR2 YENEEA. Trimming took 2 bases from V and 0 from J, leaving 7 bases between them. The CDR3 nucleotides are TGTGCCAGCAGCTTACGGGGGATGAACACTGAAGCTTTCTTT. This translates into CASSLRGMNTEAFF. Together with reference TRBV11-3 and TRBJ1-1, the CDR3 gives the full variable domain: EAGVVQSPRYKIIEKKQPVAFWCNPISGHNTLYWYLQNLGQGPELLIRYENEEAVDDSQLPKDRFSAERLKGVDSTLKIQPAELGDSAVYLCASSLRGMNTEAFFGQGTRLTVV.

This clone was recorded many times. The chain links TRBV7-2 to TRBJ1-1, with no clear D. The germline V gene encodes CDR1 SGHTA and CDR2 FQGNSA. The CDR3 is made up of 14 amino acids. Trimming removed 1 base from V and 0 bases from J, with 6 bases in between. The CDR3 spells CASSLVPVNTEAFF. CDR3 DNA sequence: TGTGCCAGCAGCTTAGTTCCGGTGAACACTGAAGCTTTCTTT.

The chain uses TRBV19 and TRBJ1-5; TRBD1 matches at 8 bases. The ends lost 7 bases at V and 3 bases at J; junction bases unmatched: 8. There are 15 residues in the CDR3. In germline, CDR1 is LNHDA, CDR2 SQIVND (reference sequence). The CDR3 nucleotides are TGTGCCAGTACCCCCACAGGGGGGATCAATCAGCCCCAGCATTTT. Residues: CASTPTGGINQPQHF.

This clone has only a few counts. The V and J genes are TRBV15 and TRBJ2-7; 7 bases are a match to TRBD2. The CDR3 covers 14 residues. V was clipped by 1 base and J by 2 bases; unmatched bases: 2. Germline CDR1 and CDR2: LNHNV and YYDKDF (reference sequence). The CDR3 DNA reads as TGTGCCACCAGCAGAGGGGGGGGTACCTACGAGCAGTACTTC. Its protein product is CATSRGGGTYEQYF.

The chain links TRBV6-5 to TRBJ2-5, with 8 bases matching TRBD1. The trim removed 5 bases at V and 5 bases at J, leaving 4 bases unmatched. The CDR3 extends over 13 amino acids. Germline V gives CDR1 MNHEY, CDR2 SVGAGI. For the CDR3, the DNA is TGTGCCAGCAGTCGGACAGGGCAGGAGACCCAGTACTTC. Amino acid sequence: CASSRTGQETQYF.

The chain joins TRBV6-5 to TRBJ1-5, with D unclear. Germline V gene lookup returns CDR1 MNHEY and CDR2 SVGAGI. V dropped 2 bases and J dropped 2 bases, with 7 bases sitting between them. This CDR3 spans 14 amino acids. CDR3 in DNA: TGTGCCAGCAGTTACGGGCAGGGCAATCAGCCCCAGCATTTT. Translated, it gives CASSYGQGNQPQHF.

The chain uses TRBV6-5 and TRBJ1-2, with 9 bases that match TRBD1. V dropped 6 bases and J dropped 6; count of bases not matched to a gene: 11. Germline CDR1 and CDR2: MNHEY and SVGAGI. The CDR3 consists of 15 residues. The CDR3 loop reads CASRGVTGTGNGYTF. The CDR3 region has the DNA TGTGCCAGCAGGGGAGTAACTGGGACAGGGAATGGCTACACCTTC.

This clone was recorded once. This rearrangement joins TRBV2 to TRBJ2-7; 7 nucleotides match TRBD1. In germline, CDR1 is SNHLY, CDR2 FYNNEI. V was clipped by 9 bases and J by 3 bases; unmatched bases: 5. The CDR3 loop spans 12 amino acids. CDR3 loop: CASEDRNYEQYF. The CDR3 bases are TGTGCCAGTGAGGACAGGAACTACGAGCAGTACTTC.

Worth noting for this clone: The germline gene is not matched at one end of the junction; a read error may be the cause. The rearrangement links TRBV19 to TRBJ1-1; D gene uncertain. This CDR3 region has 11 residues. Germline CDR1 is LNHDA and CDR2 is SQIVND (reference sequence). CDR3 region: CASSMNIEAFF. In DNA form, the CDR3 reads TGTGCCAGTAGTATGAACATTGAAGCTTTCTTT.

The chain is built from TRBV28 and TRBJ1-1; tentatively, D is TRBD1 (5 bases). The length of the CDR3 is 11 residues. Between the trimmed V and J ends, which lost 5 bases and 7 bases, there was a span of 8 bases. Germline values: CDR1 MDHEN, CDR2 SYDVKM. The CDR3, as DNA: TGTGCCAGCAGTCGGGGGTATGAAGCTTTCTTT. Translating it yields CASSRGYEAFF.

This chain uses TRBV10-3 with TRBJ1-5, with D hard to call. This CDR3 comprises 14 residues. V was shortened by 0 bases and J by 4 bases, with 7 bases between the two germline ends. Germline assignment: CDR1 ENHRY and CDR2 SYGVKD. The CDR3 region is CAISESGGNQPQHF. DNA for the CDR3: TGTGCCATCAGTGAGTCGGGCGGGAATCAGCCCCAGCATTTT.

The chain joins TRBV7-2 to TRBJ1-1; unclear D gene. V was trimmed by 4 bases and J by 7 bases, leaving 10 bases between them. This CDR3 has 12 residues. CDR1 SGHTA and CDR2 FQGNSA come from the germline V gene. As DNA, the CDR3 is TGTGCCAGCAGCTCCCAGGTAAATGAAGCTTTCTTT. Translated: CASSSQVNEAFF.

In this sample, this clone turned up once. The chain has TRBV5-1 and TRBJ1-4, with a weak D call TRBD1 (5 bases). Trimming pared 0 bases from V and 7 bases from J, leaving 10 bases between. This CDR3 has 14 amino acids. Germline assignment: CDR1 SGHRS and CDR2 YFSETQ. The CDR3 loop reads CASSLGQGGEKLFF. The CDR3 nucleotides are TGCGCCAGCAGCTTGGGGCAGGGCGGTGAAAAACTGTTTTTT.

This clone was picked up a small number of times. This chain links TRBV2 with TRBJ2-7, with 9 positions matching TRBD1. The CDR3 is 16 residues long. Germline V gene lookup returns CDR1 SNHLY and CDR2 FYNNEI. V dropped 2 bases and J dropped 3; count of bases not matched to a gene: 8. The CDR3 nucleotides read TGTGCCAGCAGTGAACCACAGGGGGCTAGCGGCTACGAGCAGTACTTC. Amino acid sequence: CASSEPQGASGYEQYF.